The clone carrying this TCR beta chain was seen a handful of times. The sample originates from a study of identical twins. Per germline, CDR1 MDHEN and CDR2 SYDVKM. This CDR3 comprises 13 residues. Trimming took off 3 bases at V and 3 bases at J, with 3 bases between the two ends. TCRdb recomputed calls from the 5' RACE reads with MiXCR, one row per CDR3 protein. In the table there are 500,000 or so distinct CDR3 sequences, approximately 14% of which are singletons. These data are also associated with another study on yellow fever vaccine responses in identical twins.

The sample was CD4+ T cells sorted from blood. V and J are TRBV28 and TRBJ2-6; D unclear. The sequence was obtained from a woman aged 18-35 years in good health. The CDR3 loop is CASSLDGANVLTF. For the CDR3, the DNA is TGTGCCAGCAGTTTGGATGGGGCCAACGTCCTGACTTTC.